One and the same sample provided the 3 T cell receptor beta chains below, sequenced in a study of chemoradiotherapy in HPV16-positive cancers. The assay was immunoSEQ multiplex PCR, and TCRdb's table has in-frame clones only and misses some. The sample shows 25,000 to 30,000 clones, more than 85% of them seen only once. The sample in question was blood, obtained from a patient who underwent chemoradiotherapy. These receptor sequences come from a human donor with HPV-associated anogenital cancer.

The chain carries TRBV4-2 and TRBJ2-3, with 10 bases matching TRBD1. CDR3 size: 15 residues. V shed 0 bases and J 14 bases; nucleotides not matched to a gene: 11. Germline V gene data show CDR1 as LGHNA and CDR2 as YNFKEQ. The CDR3 spells CASSQEGDRGPRRYF. In nucleotides, the CDR3 is TGTGCCAGCAGCCAAGAGGGGGACAGGGGCCCACGCAGGTATTTT.

This clone was observed a handful of times. The chain is built from TRBV28 and TRBJ2-7; TRBD1 aligns across 10 bases. The CDR3 has 15 residues. J lost 1 base, V lost 6 bases, and 6 bases had no gene match. Germline values: CDR1 MDHEN, CDR2 SYDVKM. In DNA form, the CDR3 reads TGTGCCAGCAGGACCGGGACAGGGGAATCCTACGAGCAGTACTTC. Its protein product is CASRTGTGESYEQYF. Full variable domain (rest looked up from reference TRBV28 and TRBJ2-7): DVKVTQSSRYLVKRTGEKVFLECVQDMDHENMFWYRQDPGLGLRLIYFSYDVKMKEKGDIPEGYSVSREKKERFSLILESASTNQTSMYLCASRTGTGESYEQYFGPGTRLTVT.

The J gene is TRBJ2-7, the V gene TRBV4-1; 11 positions match TRBD2. The CDR3 sequence is 15 residues long. V shed 5 bases, J shed 4 bases, and the junction held 7 bases outside the gene matches. The germline gives CDR1 MGHRA, CDR2 YSYEKL. The CDR3 sequence is CASSSRLAGRYEQYF. DNA for the CDR3: TGCGCCAGCAGCTCCCGACTAGCGGGAAGGTACGAGCAGTACTTC.